This entry lists 3 T cell receptor beta chains sequenced from one sample in a study of blood T cell repertoires in COVID-19. Produced via immunoSEQ multiplex PCR; TCRdb's table is partial and in-frame only. The sample consists of more than 80,000 clones, roughly nine tenths of them appearing once. The specimen was peripheral blood. Receptors were obtained from a woman aged 55-75 years with COVID-19, enrolled during active disease.

The chain combines TRBV24-1 with TRBJ1-2, with 8 bases matching TRBD1. The junction had 10 bases not matched to a gene; V was cut back by 3 bases and J by 2 bases. This CDR3 has 17 residues. CDR1 is KGHDR, CDR2 SFDVKD, per germline. This chain's CDR3 is CATSDLGGTGENYGYTF. As DNA, the CDR3 is TGTGCCACCAGTGATCTAGGGGGGACAGGAGAGAACTATGGCTACACCTTC.

This chain links TRBV3-1 (or the pseudogene TRBV3-2) with TRBJ2-7; possible D gene TRBD1, 5 bases. The germline gives CDR1 LGHDT, CDR2 YNNKEL (reference sequence). The CDR3 contains 16 residues. V lost 3 bases and J lost 3, with 18 bases in between. This CDR3 is CASSHQGWGSFYEQYF. CDR3 nucleotides: TGTGCCAGCAGCCACCAAGGTTGGGGCTCCTTCTACGAGCAGTACTTC.

V gene TRBV3-1 (or the pseudogene TRBV3-2) combines with J gene TRBJ2-1, with 7 bases fitting TRBD1. V was clipped by 5 bases and J by 5 bases; unmatched bases: 9. There are 15 residues in the CDR3. The germline gives CDR1 LGHDT, CDR2 YNNKEL (reference sequence). CDR3 sequence (DNA): TGTGCCAGCAGCTATACCGGGACAGCGCACAATGAGCAGTTCTTC. Protein: CASSYTGTAHNEQFF.